A selection of T cell receptor beta chains follows, all from one sample in a study of blood T cell repertoires in COVID-19. The data were produced by immunoSEQ multiplex PCR, yet TCRdb's version contains in-frame clones alone and is incomplete. The sample records 300,000 to 350,000 clones, roughly 90% being singletons. Sequenced material: PBMCs or T cells enriched from blood (not recorded which). These receptors all come from a young woman with acute COVID-19. CDR3s include the opening cysteine and the closing phenylalanine or tryptophan. D genes are given only for firm matches. Clone size, where shown, is once, few, many, or a class for clones that have expanded.

abundance	v_gene	d_gene	j_gene	CDR3nt	CDR3aa
once	TRBV10-3	NA	TRBJ2-5	TGTGCCATCAGTGATAGTTCAGGGGAGACCCAGTACTTC	CAISDSSGETQYF
NA	TRBV5-1	NA	TRBJ2-7	TGCGCCAGCAGCCCTCCCGGGTCCCGATACGAGCAGTACTTC	CASSPPGSRYEQYF
NA	TRBV11-3	TRBD1	TRBJ1-6	TGTGCCAGCAGCTTAGGTTCGTCGACAGGGAGTTCACCCCTCCACTTT	CASSLGSSTGSSPLHF
NA	TRBV27	TRBD1	TRBJ2-7	TGTGCCAGCAAACGATCGGCGGGACAGGTCTCCTACGAGCAGTACTTC	CASKRSAGQVSYEQYF
NA	TRBV28	NA	TRBJ2-1	TGTGCCAGCAGTTTACCGGGACTCCTTCGAAATGAGCAGTTCTTC	CASSLPGLLRNEQFF
NA	TRBV10-3	NA	TRBJ2-2	TGTGCCATCAGTGGGGCAAGACTAGCCGGGGAGCTGTTTTTT	CAISGARLAGELFF
NA	TRBV3-1/TRBV3-2	NA	TRBJ2-7	TGTGCCAGCGGGCGGGACGTGAGGGGCGCCGAGCAGTACTTC	CASGRDVRGAEQYF
NA	TRBV18	TRBD1	TRBJ1-4	TGTGCCAGCTCACCACCTGGGACAGGGATCACTAATGAAAAACTGTTTTTT	CASSPPGTGITNEKLFF
NA	TRBV5-4	TRBD2	TRBJ2-7	TGTGCCAGCAGCAAAGGGACTAGCGGATTATACGAGCAGTACTTC	CASSKGTSGLYEQYF
NA	TRBV13	NA	TRBJ1-1	TGTGCCAGCAGCTTTACAGGGTATGGGAACACTGAAGCTTTCTTT	CASSFTGYGNTEAFF
NA	TRBV25-1	TRBD2	TRBJ2-7	TGTGCCAGCAGTCTCGCGGGGGTATTTGAGCAGTACTTC	CASSLAGVFEQYF
NA	TRBV11-3	NA	TRBJ2-1	TGTGCCAGCAGCCACTCCCGGGTCAATGAGCAGTTCTTC	CASSHSRVNEQFF
NA	TRBV2	TRBD1	TRBJ1-1	TGTGCCAGCCGGACAGGGCCGAACACTGAAGCTTTCTTT	CASRTGPNTEAFF
NA	TRBV27	NA	TRBJ2-7	TGTGCCAGCAGTTGGGGAACAGGGTTCGCCTACGAGCAGTACTTC	CASSWGTGFAYEQYF
NA	TRBV18	TRBD1	TRBJ1-3	TGTGCCAGCTCACCACTCGACAGGGTGGGAAACACCATATATTTT	CASSPLDRVGNTIYF
NA	TRBV18	TRBD1	TRBJ1-6	TGTGCCAGCTCACGGGACAGGGATAATTCACCCCTCCACTTT	CASSRDRDNSPLHF
NA	TRBV30	NA	TRBJ2-7	TGTGCCTGGAGTGCGGGATTTTACTACGAGCAGTACTTC	CAWSAGFYYEQYF
NA	TRBV7-3	TRBD1	TRBJ1-3	TGTGCCAGCAGCCTCACAGGGGGCGCGGGACCTGGAAACACCATATATTTT	CASSLTGGAGPGNTIYF
NA	TRBV12-3/TRBV12-4	TRBD1	TRBJ2-7	TGTGCCAGCAGGGAGACAGGGGTAAACGAGCAGTACTTC	CASRETGVNEQYF
NA	TRBV30	NA	TRBJ1-1	TGTGCCTGGGAGTTCCCGGAGTTGAACACTGAAGCTTTCTTT	CAWEFPELNTEAFF
NA	TRBV6-5	NA	TRBJ1-1	TGTGCCAGCAATTCAGGACATCGAATGAACACTGAAGCTTTCTTT	CASNSGHRMNTEAFF
NA	TRBV5-4	NA	TRBJ1-5	TGTGCCAGCAGCTTAATTCAGGCTCAGCCCCAGCATTTT	CASSLIQAQPQHF
NA	TRBV5-1	TRBD1	TRBJ1-1	TGCGCCAGCAGCGAGGAGACAGGGACCTACACTGAAGCTTTCTTT	CASSEETGTYTEAFF
NA	TRBV6-4	NA	TRBJ2-3	TGTGCCAGCAGTGACTCGAAGGAGGGGGCTCCAGATACGCAGTATTTT	CASSDSKEGAPDTQYF
NA	TRBV5-6	NA	TRBJ2-7	TGTGCCAGCAGCTTAACGGGGAAGAGGAACCACGAGCAGTACTTC	CASSLTGKRNHEQYF
NA	TRBV6-5	TRBD1	TRBJ1-2	TGTGCCAGCAGCGCGACAGGGGGCTATGGCTACACCTTC	CASSATGGYGYTF
NA	TRBV5-5	NA	TRBJ2-1	TGTGCCAGCAGCTCCGACAGCCTGTACAATGAGCAGTTCTTC	CASSSDSLYNEQFF
NA	TRBV13	NA	TRBJ1-5	TGTGCCAGCAGCTTAGGCGACGGGCAGGGTCCCCAGCATTTT	CASSLGDGQGPQHF
NA	TRBV14	NA	TRBJ1-1	TGTGCCAGCAGCCAAGGATCCCGGTGGGCTTTCTTT	CASSQGSRWAFF
NA	TRBV19	TRBD1	TRBJ1-1	TGTGCCAGTAGTATCACAGGGGGCATCACTGAAGCTTTCTTT	CASSITGGITEAFF
NA	TRBV5-4	NA	TRBJ2-2	TGTGCCAGCAGCTTTTTCAACACCAACACCGGGGAGCTGTTTTTT	CASSFFNTNTGELFF
NA	TRBV28	TRBD1	TRBJ1-5	TGTGCCACCAGGGGGCAGGGTCAGCCCCAGCATTTT	CATRGQGQPQHF
NA	TRBV19	NA	TRBJ2-1	TGTGCCAGTAGTACTAGGGGCCCACTTTACAATGAGCAGTTCTTC	CASSTRGPLYNEQFF
NA	TRBV12-5	NA	TRBJ1-1	TGTGCTAGTGGTTTCAACACAGAGAAAAACGGGGACACTGAAGCTTTCTTT	CASGFNTEKNGDTEAFF
once	TRBV20-1	TRBD1	TRBJ2-7	TGCAGTGCTAGTAGACAGGGAATCTCCTACGAGCAGTACTTC	CSASRQGISYEQYF
NA	TRBV27	NA	TRBJ1-5	TGTGCCAGCAGTTTACACGCGGCTCGGCAGCGCAATCAGCCCCAGCATTTT	CASSLHAARQRNQPQHF
NA	TRBV18	TRBD2	TRBJ2-3	TGTGCCAGCTCACGGGCGGCTAGCGGGAAGATCACAGATACGCAGTATTTT	CASSRAASGKITDTQYF
NA	TRBV19	TRBD1	TRBJ1-1	TGTGCCAGCCGCGGACAGGGAATCAACACTGAAGCTTTCTTT	CASRGQGINTEAFF
NA	TRBV27	NA	TRBJ2-7	TGTGCCAGCAGTTTAGTCCCAACCTACGAGCAGTACTTC	CASSLVPTYEQYF
NA	TRBV13	NA	TRBJ2-7	TGTGCCAGCAGCGATCCCGGTCTCTTGCACGAGCAGTACTTC	CASSDPGLLHEQYF
NA	TRBV5-6	NA	TRBJ2-2	TGTGCCAGCTTATCCGACTCGGGCAGGACACCGAACACCGGGGAGCTGTTTTTT	CASLSDSGRTPNTGELFF
NA	TRBV7-9	TRBD1	TRBJ1-5	TGTGCCAGCAGCTTCCAGGGGGCAGGTCAGCCCCAGCATTTT	CASSFQGAGQPQHF
NA	TRBV7-9	NA	TRBJ1-6	TGTGCCAGCAGCAATCCCCGACAAGACGGTAATTCACCCCTCCACTTT	CASSNPRQDGNSPLHF
NA	TRBV3-1/TRBV3-2	NA	TRBJ2-7	TGTGCCAGCAGCCAAGGGTGGACAGATGCCTTGTCGGCCGAGCAGTACTTC	CASSQGWTDALSAEQYF
NA	TRBV5-1	TRBD2	TRBJ2-3	TGCGCCAGCAGCTCCCGAAGGGGACTAGCGGGAGGGCCAACAGATACGCAGTATTTT	CASSSRRGLAGGPTDTQYF
NA	TRBV6-5	TRBD1	TRBJ1-5	TGTGCCAGCAACGACGGGACAGTGGGTCAGCCCCAGCATTTT	CASNDGTVGQPQHF
NA	TRBV5-1	NA	TRBJ1-6	TGCGCCAGCAGCTGGGGCAAGACAGAGAGTAATAATTCACCCCTCCACTTT	CASSWGKTESNNSPLHF
NA	TRBV18	TRBD1	TRBJ1-2	TGTGCCAGCTCACAGCGGGCAGGGGGTAATGGCTACACCTTC	CASSQRAGGNGYTF
NA	TRBV18	NA	TRBJ2-7	TGTGCCAGCTCACAAAAAGGGGCCTACGAGCAGTACTTC	CASSQKGAYEQYF
once	TRBV28	TRBD1	TRBJ2-1	TGTGCCAGCAGTGGGACAGGGGGCATCCCCTTCTCCTACAATGAGCAGTTCTTC	CASSGTGGIPFSYNEQFF
once	TRBV9	NA	TRBJ2-1	TGTGCCAGCAGCGTAGATGTTGGCAGTGAGGGCTACAATGAGCAGTTCTTC	CASSVDVGSEGYNEQFF
NA	TRBV7-9	TRBD1	TRBJ1-1	TGTGCCAGCAGCCAACAGACAGGGGGCGCCGCTGAAGCTTTCTTT	CASSQQTGGAAEAFF
NA	TRBV7-2	NA	TRBJ1-1	TGTGCCAGCAGCCTTATCCACATGAACACTGAAGCTTTCTTT	CASSLIHMNTEAFF
few	TRBV11-3	NA	TRBJ1-2	TGTGCCAGCAGCTTTGATGTGTGGGGCGCTAATGGCTACACCTTC	CASSFDVWGANGYTF